The 31 T cell receptor beta chains given below trace back to one sample, sequenced in a study of T cell changes during pregnancy in multiple sclerosis. Generated by immunoSEQ multiplex PCR, the TCRdb table keeps only in-frame clones and is missing some. Among 70,000 to 100,000 clones listed, roughly 91% were seen once. Material: peripheral blood, obtained in the first trimester of pregnancy. These receptors were collected from a female donor with multiple sclerosis, enrolled in a pregnancy study.

J is TRBJ2-7 and V is TRBV7-6, with a possible D match to TRBD1 (6 bases). V lost 6 bases, J lost 7 bases, and 13 bases lay in between. Germline loops: CDR1 SGHVS, CDR2 FNYEAQ. CDR3 length: 12 amino acids. CDR3 coding DNA: TGTGCCAGCAGTTTACAGGGCGGAGAGCAGTACTTC. It translates to CASSLQGGEQYF.

This clone was observed a single time. The chain combines TRBV5-1 with TRBJ2-7; 8 bases agree with TRBD1. The germline gives CDR1 SGHRS, CDR2 YFSETQ. This CDR3 comprises 15 residues. After removal of 3 bases from V and 3 bases from J, the junction contained 8 bases not matched to a gene. This chain's CDR3 is CASSWTGKSIYEQYF. The CDR3 DNA reads as TGCGCCAGCAGCTGGACAGGGAAATCTATCTACGAGCAGTACTTC.

J is TRBJ2-1 and V is TRBV27; 9 positions match TRBD2. Trimming at V came to 7 bases and at J to 7 bases, leaving 11 bases not matched to a gene. Looked up from germline, CDR1 is MNHEY and CDR2 is SMNVEV (reference sequence). This CDR3 has 15 residues. This chain's CDR3 is CASTPPSGRLNEQFF. In nucleotides, the CDR3 is TGTGCCAGCACTCCACCGAGCGGGAGGTTGAATGAGCAGTTCTTC.

This chain joins TRBV27 and TRBJ2-7, with D perhaps matching TRBD1 (6 bases). CDR1 is MNHEY and CDR2 is SMNVEV in the germline V gene (reference sequence). The CDR3 totals 14 residues. V lost 3 bases and J lost 5, with 14 bases in between. The CDR3 reads CASSFGNTGNEQYF. In nucleotides, the CDR3 is TGTGCCAGCAGTTTTGGGAACACAGGGAACGAGCAGTACTTC.

The chain links TRBV6-1 to TRBJ1-3, with TRBD1 matching over 7 bases. The germline CDR1 and CDR2 sequences are MNHNS and SASEGT. Losses at the gene ends were 4 bases for V and 2 bases for J; bases not matched to a gene: 2. The length of the CDR3 is 14 residues. As DNA, the CDR3 is TGTGCCAGCAGTGCTCAGGGGGCTGGAAACACCATATATTTT. This sequence encodes CASSAQGAGNTIYF.

This chain connects TRBV7-9 to TRBJ2-3; 9 nucleotides line up with TRBD1. The CDR3 sequence is 15 residues long. The trim removed 5 bases at V and 0 bases at J, leaving 3 bases unmatched. The germline CDR1 and CDR2 sequences are SEHNR and FQNEAQ (reference sequence). CDR3 protein: CASSPGTGSTDTQYF. DNA of the CDR3: TGTGCCAGCAGCCCGGGGACAGGGAGCACAGATACGCAGTATTTT.

This clone was found a few times. This chain links TRBV11-3 with TRBJ2-1; a weak D match, TRBD1 (6 bases). The V end lost 0 bases, the J end lost 4 bases, and 19 bases lay between the germline ends. The CDR3 length is 18 residues. Germline CDR1 and CDR2: SGHNT and YENEEA. The CDR3 protein is CASSLDQSGALGYNEQFF. Here the CDR3 DNA reads TGTGCCAGCAGCTTAGATCAGTCAGGGGCTTTGGGATACAATGAGCAGTTCTTC.

The rearrangement uses TRBV15 and TRBJ2-2; maybe TRBD1 (5 bases). Trimming pared 6 bases from V and 0 bases from J, leaving 8 bases between. The germline V gene encodes CDR1 LNHNV and CDR2 YYDKDF (reference sequence). The CDR3 has 14 residues. The CDR3 sequence: CATRQETNTGELFF. CDR3 coding DNA: TGTGCCACCAGACAGGAGACGAACACCGGGGAGCTGTTTTTT. Full variable domain (missing parts from reference TRBV15 and TRBJ2-2): DAMVIQNPRYQVTQFGKPVTLSCSQTLNHNVMYWYQQKSSQAPKLLFHYYDKDFNNEADTPDNFQSRRPNTSFCFLDIRSPGLGDTAMYLCATRQETNTGELFFGEGSRLTVL.

This rearrangement joins TRBV6-1 to TRBJ2-3; the D gene is possibly TRBD1 (6 bases). Germline values: CDR1 MNHNS, CDR2 SASEGT. The CDR3 is made up of 14 amino acids. V lost 10 bases, J lost 6 bases, and 20 bases lay in between. CDR3 in amino acids: CATSPVGAMDTQYF. The CDR3 DNA reads as TGTGCCACCTCGCCTGTGGGGGCGATGGATACGCAGTATTTT.

The chain carries TRBV18 and TRBJ2-3; no definite D call. This CDR3 spans 13 amino acids. V lost 6 bases and J 10 bases, leaving 17 bases between the germline ends. Germline V gene sequence: CDR1 KGHSH, CDR2 LQKENI. CDR3 residues: CASSQLGVTSQYF. CDR3 DNA sequence: TGTGCCAGCTCGCAGCTCGGAGTAACCTCGCAGTATTTT.

The chain recombines TRBV5-1 with TRBJ2-1, with a tentative D call TRBD1 (6 bases). The germline gives CDR1 SGHRS, CDR2 YFSETQ. V dropped 4 bases and J dropped 5 bases, with 19 bases sitting between them. This CDR3 contains 16 residues. As DNA, the CDR3 is TGCGCCAGCAGCCCCCCGACCGGGACACTCGACAATGAGCAGTTCTTC. It specifies CASSPPTGTLDNEQFF.

This clone is a singleton in its sample. V and J are TRBV11-2 and TRBJ1-1, with D tentatively TRBD1 (6 bases). Germline V gives CDR1 SGHAT, CDR2 FQNNGV. V was cut by 1 base and J by 4 bases, with 7 bases left in between. The CDR3 is 13 residues long. The CDR3 sequence is CASSLVGGTEAFF. CDR3 in DNA: TGTGCCAGCAGCTTAGTAGGGGGCACTGAAGCTTTCTTT.

The rearrangement links TRBV19 to TRBJ1-2, with 7 bases matching TRBD1. Germline loops: CDR1 LNHDA, CDR2 SQIVND (reference sequence). This CDR3 is built from 16 residues. V lost 6 bases and J lost 6; bases outside the gene matches: 16. The CDR3 DNA follows: TGTGCCAGTAGCACTAGGGGGAACAGGGGAGAGCATGGCTACACCTTC. This gives the protein CASSTRGNRGEHGYTF.

J is TRBJ2-5 and V is TRBV29-1; 10 nucleotides match TRBD2. Germline V gene lookup returns CDR1 SQVTM and CDR2 ANQGSEA. The CDR3 totals 15 residues. V lost 6 bases to trimming and J lost 3 bases; unmatched junction nucleotides: 10. CDR3 region: CSVNSGRLREETQYF. CDR3 DNA: TGCAGCGTGAATAGCGGGAGGTTAAGAGAAGAGACCCAGTACTTC.

The J gene is TRBJ2-1, the V gene TRBV5-1, with 9 nucleotides matching TRBD2. This CDR3 has 14 amino acids. Trimming cost V 4 bases and J 4 bases; bases outside gene matches: 3. Per the germline V gene, CDR1 is SGHRS and CDR2 is YFSETQ. The CDR3 coding sequence is TGCGCCAGCAGCCCGACTAGCGGTTACAATGAGCAGTTCTTC. Its translation: CASSPTSGYNEQFF. Variable domain in full (rest from reference TRBV5-1 and TRBJ2-1): KAGVTQTPRYLIKTRGQQVTLSCSPISGHRSVSWYQQTPGQGLQFLFEYFSETQRNKGNFPGRFSGRQFSNSRSEMNVSTLELGDSALYLCASSPTSGYNEQFFGPGTRLTVL.

V is TRBV10-3 and J is TRBJ2-2, with a tentative D call TRBD1 (6 bases). V lost 4 bases to trimming and J lost 2 bases, with 8 bases between them. Germline V gives CDR1 ENHRY, CDR2 SYGVKD. The length of the CDR3 is 14 residues. The DNA for the CDR3 is TGTGCCATCAGTGGGACAGCCAACACCGGGGAGCTGTTTTTT. Amino acid sequence: CAISGTANTGELFF.

The chain uses TRBV6-5 and TRBJ2-3, with TRBD1 matching 9 bases. With 8 bases clipped from V and 4 bases from J, the junction kept 7 bases outside the gene matches. From germline, CDR1 is MNHEY and CDR2 SVGAGI. CDR3 length equals 14 residues. The CDR3 coding sequence is TGTGCCAGCGAAGATACAGGGGGCGCAGATACGCAGTATTTT. Its protein is CASEDTGGADTQYF.

The chain links TRBV5-1 to TRBJ2-4; 14 positions match TRBD2. The trim removed 1 base at V and 15 bases at J, leaving 9 bases unmatched. CDR3 length: 15 residues. CDR1 and CDR2 (germline): SGHRS, YFSETQ. The CDR3 DNA follows: TGCGCCAGCAGCTTGACGTCGACTAGCGGGGGGGAGGCGTACTTC. Its translation: CASSLTSTSGGEAYF.

The chain is built from TRBV5-4 and TRBJ2-7; possibly TRBD1 for D (6 bases). The germline CDR1 and CDR2 sequences are SGHNT and YYREEE (reference sequence). The ends were cut back, 4 bases at V and 3 bases at J, with 11 bases in the middle. There are 13 residues in the CDR3. The CDR3 protein is CASSVRGFYEQYF. CDR3 nucleotides: TGTGCCAGCAGCGTGAGGGGGTTCTACGAGCAGTACTTC.

This sequence joins TRBV6-1 and TRBJ2-1; 8 nucleotides agree with TRBD1. Germline V CDR1 and CDR2: MNHNS, SASEGT. The CDR3 covers 15 residues. Trimming took 4 bases from V and 3 from J; bases not matched to a gene: 5. CDR3 amino acids: CASSVDRGHYNEQFF. The CDR3 DNA is TGTGCCAGCAGTGTAGACAGGGGCCACTACAATGAGCAGTTCTTC.

The chain recombines TRBV15 with TRBJ2-1, with TRBD2 identical over 11 bases. This CDR3 is 16 amino acids long. V lost 0 bases to trimming and J lost 4 bases; unmatched junction nucleotides: 2. Germline CDR1 reads LNHNV; CDR2 reads YYDKDF (reference sequence). CDR3 sequence reads: CATSREGTSGYNEQFF. The CDR3 bases are TGTGCCACCAGCAGAGAAGGGACTAGCGGTTACAATGAGCAGTTCTTC.

The rearrangement links TRBV4-3 to TRBJ2-1; weak D call: TRBD2 (6 bases). Germline V gene data show CDR1 as LGHNA and CDR2 as YSLEER. This CDR3 comprises 12 residues. V was cut by 8 bases and J by 9 bases, with 14 bases left in between. In DNA form, the CDR3 reads TGCGCCAGCGCGGGACCCGGAGGTGAGCAGTTCTTC. This gives the protein CASAGPGGEQFF.

The chain links TRBV7-3 to TRBJ2-3, with a weak D call TRBD1 (5 bases). V dropped 5 bases and J dropped 7 bases, with 10 bases sitting between them. CDR1 is SGHTA and CDR2 is FQGTGA in the germline V gene. CDR3 length equals 12 residues. The CDR3 bases are TGTGCCAGCAGCCCCGACAGACATACGCAGTATTTT. Its protein product is CASSPDRHTQYF.

V and J are TRBV4-2 and TRBJ1-2, with 12 bases aligning to TRBD1. V shed 1 base, J shed 8 bases, and the junction held 14 bases outside the gene matches. Germline CDR1 and CDR2: LGHNA and YNFKEQ. The CDR3 has 18 amino acids. CDR3 region: CASSQGGQGAQRRSGYTF. CDR3 sequence (DNA): TGTGCCAGCAGCCAAGGGGGACAGGGGGCGCAGAGACGGAGCGGCTACACCTTC.

The chain couples TRBV28 to TRBJ2-7, with TRBD2 matching 7 bases. The CDR3 sequence is 15 residues long. V was clipped by 7 bases and J by 5 bases; unmatched bases: 14. Germline CDR1 is MDHEN and CDR2 is SYDVKM. The DNA of the CDR3 is TGTGCCAGCAACCCCAGCGGGATACTTAGGGACGAGCAGTACTTC. Protein sequence: CASNPSGILRDEQYF.

J is TRBJ2-1 and V is TRBV4-1; 10 bases fit TRBD2. The CDR3 covers 19 residues. Germline loops: CDR1 MGHRA, CDR2 YSYEKL. Trimming took 0 bases from V and 8 from J; bases not matched to a gene: 16. CDR3 amino acids: CASSQDSTSGRAGDDEQFF. DNA for the CDR3: TGCGCCAGCAGCCAAGATTCCACGAGCGGGAGGGCCGGTGACGATGAGCAGTTCTTC.

This chain joins TRBV9 and TRBJ2-5; tentative D call: TRBD2 (5 bases). V shed 4 bases and J shed 7 bases, with 14 bases lying between them. This CDR3 is 13 amino acids long. Per the germline V gene, CDR1 is SGDLS and CDR2 is YYNGEE. The CDR3, as DNA: TGTGCCAGCAGCCCCGACCCTGAGGGGACCCAGTACTTC. Its protein is CASSPDPEGTQYF.

This clone has more than one count but fewer than ten. The rearrangement uses TRBV4-3 and TRBJ2-6, with D tentatively TRBD1 (6 bases). The V and J ends lost 1 base and 0 bases respectively, with 13 bases between them. Germline-derived CDR1 and CDR2 are LGHNA and YSLEER. The CDR3 sequence is 18 residues long. The CDR3 loop reads CASSQASEGVSGANVLTF. The CDR3 region has the DNA TGCGCCAGCAGCCAAGCCTCAGAGGGGGTCTCTGGGGCCAACGTCCTGACTTTC.

V and J are TRBV19 and TRBJ1-5, with D maybe TRBD1 (6 bases). CDR1 is LNHDA, CDR2 SQIVND, per germline (reference sequence). The CDR3 has 14 residues. V lost 4 bases and J 4 bases, leaving 11 bases between the germline ends. CDR3 in DNA: TGTGCCAGTAGTACGGGACAATTAAATCAGCCCCAGCATTTT. This encodes CASSTGQLNQPQHF.

This chain connects TRBV2 to TRBJ2-1, with 9 bases lining up with TRBD1. The CDR3 runs 11 residues. V lost 5 bases and J lost 14; bases outside the gene matches: 4. Germline V CDR1 and CDR2: SNHLY, FYNNEI. CDR3 protein: CASSLGTGKFF. CDR3 nucleotide sequence: TGTGCCAGCAGTCTCGGGACAGGGAAGTTCTTC.

V is TRBV5-4 and J is TRBJ1-2; possible D gene TRBD1, 6 bases. CDR1 and CDR2 (germline): SGHNT, YYREEE (reference sequence). Trimming shortened V by 3 bases and J by 8 bases, and 17 bases separated the two germline ends. The CDR3 extends over 14 amino acids. The CDR3 DNA is TGTGCCAGCAGCTCCACAGGGAGCCCGGACGGCTACACCTTC. Its translation is CASSSTGSPDGYTF. The entire variable domain, with the rest obtained from reference TRBV5-4 and TRBJ1-2, is as follows: ETGVTQSPTHLIKTRGQQVTLRCSSQSGHNTVSWYQQALGQGPQFIFQYYREEENGRGNFPPRFSGLQFPNYSSELNVNALELDDSALYLCASSSTGSPDGYTFGSGTRLTVV.